Each of the 9 T cell receptor beta chains below was sequenced from the same sample in a study of T cells after yellow fever vaccination. TCRdb processed the 5' RACE reads anew with MiXCR; each CDR3 protein has one entry. The repertoire has some 220,000 distinct CDR3 sequences, 2.5% to 3.5% of them found once; the top ten carry less than 3.5%. The sequences come from CD4+ T cells sorted from PBMCs, collected 10 days after the yellow fever booster vaccination. These receptors were collected from a man younger than 30 who received the YFV17D yellow fever vaccine.

This clonotype was found many times. The chain couples TRBV12-3 or TRBV12-4 to TRBJ1-2; 10 bases line up with TRBD1. V was clipped by 6 bases and J by 10 bases; unmatched bases: 8. The CDR3 is 13 residues long. CDR3 in DNA: TGTGCCAGCAGCCCGGGACAGGGGATTACCTACACCTTC. Protein product: CASSPGQGITYTF.

In this sample, this clonotype turned up a few times. CDR3 coding DNA: TGTGCCAGCAGCCCCGACTGGGGAAACACCATATATTTT. The encoded protein is CASSPDWGNTIYF. This chain uses TRBV7-2 with TRBJ1-3; the D is unclear. This CDR3 spans 13 amino acids. V lost 5 bases to trimming and J lost 4 bases, with 9 bases between them. From germline, CDR1 is SGHTA and CDR2 FQGNSA.

In this sample, this clonotype turned up a few times. The chain combines TRBV9 with TRBJ2-1; the match to TRBD2 covers 8 bases. From germline, CDR1 is SGDLS and CDR2 YYNGEE. Trimming cost V 2 bases and J 4 bases; bases outside gene matches: 5. CDR3 size: 15 residues. The CDR3 DNA follows: TGTGCCAGCAGCGTTGGTTCTAGCGGGTACAATGAGCAGTTCTTC. It specifies CASSVGSSGYNEQFF. Complete variable domain (other parts from reference TRBV9 and TRBJ2-1): DSGVTQTPKHLITATGQRVTLRCSPRSGDLSVYWYQQSLDQGLQFLIQYYNGEERAKGNILERFSAQQFPDLHSELNLSSLELGDSALYFCASSVGSSGYNEQFFGPGTRLTVL.

This chain joins TRBV4-1 and TRBJ2-3, with 7 bases matching TRBD2. This CDR3 comprises 19 residues. CDR1 and CDR2 (germline): MGHRA, YSYEKL. J was trimmed by 1 base and V by 0 bases; bases with no gene match: 13. This CDR3 is CASSQEGLAGSAGTDTQYF. In DNA form, the CDR3 reads TGCGCCAGCAGCCAAGAGGGGTTAGCGGGTTCCGCTGGCACAGATACGCAGTATTTT.

This clonotype was picked up many times. The chain is built from TRBV6-5 and TRBJ2-1; TRBD1 matches 7 bases. J was trimmed by 4 bases and V by 6 bases; bases with no gene match: 9. The CDR3 has 15 residues. Germline lookup yields CDR1 MNHEY and CDR2 SVGAGI. The CDR3 sequence is CASRGLGTVYNEQFF. Here the CDR3 DNA reads TGTGCCAGCAGGGGGCTCGGGACAGTTTACAATGAGCAGTTCTTC.

This clonotype was seen many times. This sequence joins TRBV6-1 and TRBJ1-2; tentative D call: TRBD1 (6 bases). V gave up 5 bases and J gave up 4 bases, with 11 bases separating them. Germline loops: CDR1 MNHNS, CDR2 SASEGT. This CDR3 region has 13 residues. The CDR3 is CASSTDRLYGYTF. The CDR3, as DNA: TGTGCCAGCAGTACGGACAGACTCTATGGCTACACCTTC.

The CDR3 nucleotides are TGTGCCAGCAGGGAATCGACAGGGAGGTCATATGGCTACACCTTC. Translating gives CASRESTGRSYGYTF. The gene calls are TRBV6-5 and TRBJ1-2, with 7 positions matching TRBD1. Unmatched junction bases numbered 12, after V lost 6 bases and J lost 5 bases. The CDR3 spans 15 residues. Germline V gene sequence: CDR1 MNHEY, CDR2 SVGAGI.

The table lists this clonotype with a few counts. The chain combines TRBV12-5 with TRBJ1-1; D is unclear. Trimming stripped 6 bases from V and 9 bases from J, with 14 bases between. This CDR3 contains 12 residues. Germline-derived CDR1 and CDR2 are LGHNT and FRNRAP. The CDR3 sequence is CASGLDRVKAFF. The CDR3 DNA sequence: TGTGCTAGTGGCCTTGACCGGGTGAAAGCTTTCTTT.

This chain joins TRBV12-3 or TRBV12-4 and TRBJ2-3; D possibly corresponds to TRBD1 (6 bases). The CDR3 extends over 13 amino acids. Trimming took off 8 bases at V and 4 bases at J, with 13 bases between the two ends. CDR3 nucleotides: TGTGCCAGCCTTACAGGGAACGCAGATACGCAGTATTTT. This encodes CASLTGNADTQYF.